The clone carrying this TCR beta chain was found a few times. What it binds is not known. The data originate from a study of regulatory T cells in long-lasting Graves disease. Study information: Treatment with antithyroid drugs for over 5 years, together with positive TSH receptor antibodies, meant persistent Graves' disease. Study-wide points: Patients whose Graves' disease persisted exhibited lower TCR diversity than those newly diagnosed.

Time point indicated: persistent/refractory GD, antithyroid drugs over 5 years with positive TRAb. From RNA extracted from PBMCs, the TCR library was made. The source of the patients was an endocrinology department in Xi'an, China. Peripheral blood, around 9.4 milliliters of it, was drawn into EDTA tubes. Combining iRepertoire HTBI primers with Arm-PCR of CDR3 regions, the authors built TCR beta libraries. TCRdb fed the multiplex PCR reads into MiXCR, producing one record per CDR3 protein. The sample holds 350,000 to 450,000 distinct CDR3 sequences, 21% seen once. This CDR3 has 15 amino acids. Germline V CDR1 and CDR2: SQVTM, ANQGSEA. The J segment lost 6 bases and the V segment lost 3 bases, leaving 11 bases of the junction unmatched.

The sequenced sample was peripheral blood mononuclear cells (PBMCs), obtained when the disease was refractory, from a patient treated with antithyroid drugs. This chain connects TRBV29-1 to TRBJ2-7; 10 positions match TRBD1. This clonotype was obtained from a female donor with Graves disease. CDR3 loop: CSVDWDRGLRGEQYF. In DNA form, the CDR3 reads TGCAGCGTTGATTGGGACAGGGGCCTCAGGGGCGAGCAGTACTTC.